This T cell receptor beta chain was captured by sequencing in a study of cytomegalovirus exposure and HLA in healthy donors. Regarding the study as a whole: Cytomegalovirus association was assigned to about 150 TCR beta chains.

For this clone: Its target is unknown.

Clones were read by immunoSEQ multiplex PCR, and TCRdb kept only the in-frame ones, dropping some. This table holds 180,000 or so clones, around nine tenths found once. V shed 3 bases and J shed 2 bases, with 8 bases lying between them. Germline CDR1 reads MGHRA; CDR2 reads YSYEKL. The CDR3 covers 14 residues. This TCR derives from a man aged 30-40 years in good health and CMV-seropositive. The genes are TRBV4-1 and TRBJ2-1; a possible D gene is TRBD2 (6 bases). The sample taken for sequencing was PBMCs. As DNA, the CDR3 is TGCGCCAGCAGCCAGCGGGAAACCTACAATGAGCAGTTCTTC. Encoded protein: CASSQRETYNEQFF.